Listed below are T cell receptor beta chains from one sample, sequenced in a study of T cells in Graves' hyperthyroidism and ophthalmopathy. In TCRdb, the multiplex PCR reads were re-called with MiXCR into one record per CDR3 protein. Of about 710,000 distinct CDR3 sequences in the sample, roughly 15% are singletons; the top ten hold over 7.5%. Sequenced input: blood. The receptors come from a man aged 18-30 years with Graves' hyperthyroidism. Both conserved end residues are part of each CDR3. The order of the fields is D gene, clone size, J gene, V gene, CDR3 DNA, CDR3 protein. The D gene is left open where the match is weak. Not every row has a clone size; where given, it reads once, few, many or a size class.

D: NA; size: NA; J: TRBJ2-7; V: TRBV6-2/TRBV6-3; DNA: TGTGCCACCGACCGGGGGTCCTACGAGCAGTACTTC; CDR3: CATDRGSYEQYF
D: TRBD2; size: NA; J: TRBJ2-1; V: TRBV12-5; DNA: TGTGCTAGTGGTTTGTATGGCACTAGCGGGAGGAATGAGCAGTTCTTC; CDR3: CASGLYGTSGRNEQFF
D: NA; size: NA; J: TRBJ1-4; V: TRBV11-2; DNA: TGTGCCAGCAGCTCAGCTGTGGGCGGGGGGCTTGGAGAAAAACTGTTTTTT; CDR3: CASSSAVGGGLGEKLFF
D: NA; size: NA; J: TRBJ2-3; V: TRBV9; DNA: TGTGCCAGCAGCGTAGGAGAGGGTACGCAGTATTTT; CDR3: CASSVGEGTQYF
D: NA; size: few; J: TRBJ2-1; V: TRBV5-1; DNA: TGCGCCAGCAGCTTGGGAGGGGAGAGTGAGCAGTTCTTC; CDR3: CASSLGGESEQFF
D: NA; size: many; J: TRBJ2-7; V: TRBV11-2; DNA: TGTGCCAGCAGCATAAAACAGGGCCGTCTTTATGTAGAGCAGTACTTC; CDR3: CASSIKQGRLYVEQYF
D: TRBD1; size: many; J: TRBJ1-1; V: TRBV12-3/TRBV12-4; DNA: TGTGCCAGCAGTTCCAGGGGGGGGTGGACTGAAGCTTTCTTT; CDR3: CASSSRGGWTEAFF
D: TRBD1; size: many; J: TRBJ1-1; V: TRBV12-3/TRBV12-4; DNA: TGTGCCAGCAGTTTGATGCAGGGGGGCACTGAAGCTTTCTTT; CDR3: CASSLMQGGTEAFF
D: NA; size: NA; J: TRBJ1-3; V: TRBV28; DNA: TGTGCCAGCAGTTTATTGCCGGACGCCTCTGGAAACACCATATATTTT; CDR3: CASSLLPDASGNTIYF
D: TRBD2; size: many; J: TRBJ2-7; V: TRBV27; DNA: TGTGCCAGCAGCACCGGGAGGTCGGGCGGGGGGTCCTACGAGCAGTACTTC; CDR3: CASSTGRSGGGSYEQYF